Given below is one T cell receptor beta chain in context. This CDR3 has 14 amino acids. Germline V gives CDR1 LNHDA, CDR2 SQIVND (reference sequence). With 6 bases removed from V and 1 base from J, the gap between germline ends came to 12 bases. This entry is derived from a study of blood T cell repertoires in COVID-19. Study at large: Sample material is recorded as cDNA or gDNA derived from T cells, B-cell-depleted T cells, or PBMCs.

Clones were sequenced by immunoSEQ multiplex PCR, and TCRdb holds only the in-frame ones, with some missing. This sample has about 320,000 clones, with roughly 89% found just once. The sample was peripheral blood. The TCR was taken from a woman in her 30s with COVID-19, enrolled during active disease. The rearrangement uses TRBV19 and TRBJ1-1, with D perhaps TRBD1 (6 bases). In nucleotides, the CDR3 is TGTGCCAGTAGCTGGGACACTTCGAACACTGAAGCTTTCTTT. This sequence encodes CASSWDTSNTEAFF.